This is a list of T cell receptor beta chains from one sample in a study of T cells in Graves' hyperthyroidism and ophthalmopathy. TCRdb called the multiplex PCR reads again in MiXCR, with one record for every CDR3 protein. The data contain roughly 500,000 distinct CDR3 sequences, over 45% of them singletons. Sequenced: peripheral blood or thyroid tissue (not recorded which). The receptors shown here come from an adult woman with Graves' disease, either hyperthyroidism or ophthalmopathy (not recorded which). The CDR3 runs from the conserved cysteine through the conserved F or W. D genes are given only for firm matches. Only some rows state a clone size, as once, few, many or a class for expanded clones.

j_gene,v_gene,abundance,d_gene,CDR3aa,CDR3nt
TRBJ2-5,TRBV7-9,NA,TRBD2,CASSQASGRGGETQYF,TGTGCCAGCAGTCAGGCTAGCGGGAGGGGGGGGGAGACCCAGTACTTC
TRBJ2-6,TRBV10-3,NA,TRBD1,CATGRDRGSGANVLTF,TGTGCCACCGGGAGGGACAGGGGCTCTGGGGCCAACGTCCTGACTTTC
TRBJ1-5,TRBV11-2,NA,NA,CASSLSGRSREHF,TGTGCCAGCAGCCTTAGCGGGAGGTCTCGCGAGCATTTT
TRBJ2-5,TRBV4-1,many,TRBD1,CASSQEGTGGFGTQYF,TGCGCCAGCAGCCAAGAGGGGACAGGGGGCTTTGGGACCCAGTACTTC
TRBJ1-6,TRBV12-3/TRBV12-4,NA,NA,CASRKTRPLHF,TGTGCCAGCAGGAAGACCCGACCCCTCCACTTT
TRBJ1-5,TRBV2,NA,NA,CASSGRDSNQPQHF,TGTGCCAGCAGTGGTCGTGATAGCAATCAGCCCCAGCATTTT
TRBJ1-2,TRBV10-3,NA,NA,CAISEADGKGYTF,TGTGCCATCAGTGAGGCGGACGGGAAAGGCTACACCTTC
TRBJ1-2,TRBV6-5,many,TRBD1,CASSYYLGQGATDGYTF,TGTGCCAGCAGTTACTACCTAGGACAGGGGGCAACTGATGGCTACACCTTC
TRBJ1-5,TRBV7-2,NA,NA,CASSLSQGMGNQPQHF,TGTGCCAGCAGCTTAAGCCAGGGCATGGGCAATCAGCCCCAGCATTTT
TRBJ1-1,TRBV30,few,NA,CAWSKGLDTEAFF,TGTGCCTGGAGTAAAGGGTTGGACACTGAAGCTTTCTTT